The rows below give T cell receptor beta chains drawn from one sample of a study of graft-versus-host responses after intestinal transplantation. Produced via immunoSEQ multiplex PCR; TCRdb's table is partial and in-frame only. The sample shows about 54,000 clones, 91% of them seen only once. The input for sequencing was PBMCs, taken roughly 680 days after intestinal transplant. Every receptor here comes from a human patient who received an intestinal transplant, so some T cells may come from the graft donor. CDR3s include the opening cysteine and the closing phenylalanine or tryptophan. The D gene is left open where the match is weak. Where a row states a size, it is once, few, many or the class of an expanded clone; other rows omit it.

D gene | J gene | V gene | clone size | CDR3 DNA | CDR3 protein
TRBD2 | TRBJ2-7 | TRBV7-2 | NA | TGTGCCAGCAGCCCCCGGGGACTAGCATCCTACGAGCAGTACTTC | CASSPRGLASYEQYF
NA | TRBJ2-2 | TRBV6-5 | NA | TGTGCCAGCAGTTGGAAGACACTCTCGGCGGGGGAGCTGTTTTTT | CASSWKTLSAGELFF
NA | TRBJ2-7 | TRBV27 | NA | TGTGCCAGCAGTTTATCGGGGGCGGGCAACTACGAGCAGTACTTC | CASSLSGAGNYEQYF
NA | TRBJ2-7 | TRBV5-1 | NA | TGCGCCAGCAGCACCGACCGGGCCACCTCAAGCTACGAGCAGTACTTC | CASSTDRATSSYEQYF
TRBD1 | TRBJ2-7 | TRBV18 | NA | TGTGCCAGCTCGCCTAGACGGGACAGGAGCTCCTACGAGCAGTACTTC | CASSPRRDRSSYEQYF
TRBD1 | TRBJ1-1 | TRBV6-1 | NA | TGTGCCAGCAGTGAAGCGGGACAGTTGAACACTGAAGCTTTCTTT | CASSEAGQLNTEAFF
TRBD2 | TRBJ2-1 | TRBV6-5 | NA | TGTGCCAGCAGTTACTCAAGCGGGGGGGCGCAAAATGAGCAGTTCTTC | CASSYSSGGAQNEQFF
NA | TRBJ1-5 | TRBV2 | few | TGTGCCAGCAGTGGGGCGGGGCTCAAACAGCCCCAGCATTTT | CASSGAGLKQPQHF
TRBD2 | TRBJ2-3 | TRBV30 | NA | TGTGCCTGTCTATCTAGCGGGGGGGCCGCTGATACGCAGTATTTT | CACLSSGGAADTQYF
NA | TRBJ2-3 | TRBV11-3 | NA | TGTGCCAGCAGCTTAGGATTTGGAGGGGATACGCAGTATTTT | CASSLGFGGDTQYF
NA | TRBJ2-3 | TRBV19 | NA | TGTGCCAGTAGACCACCGGGGGACCTCCCATTCAAGCAGTATTTT | CASRPPGDLPFKQYF
NA | TRBJ2-2 | TRBV5-5 | NA | TGTGCCAGCAGCTTCGTGAGTACCGGGGAGCTGTTTTTT | CASSFVSTGELFF
TRBD2 | TRBJ2-7 | TRBV4-1 | NA | TGCGCCAGCAGCCAAGGCCGCCCGGGGGGGTATCCCTACGAGCAGTACTTC | CASSQGRPGGYPYEQYF
NA | TRBJ1-6 | TRBV5-6 | once | TGTGCCAGCAGCTTGGACTCGAGCTCCTATAATTCACCCCTCCACTTT | CASSLDSSSYNSPLHF
TRBD1 | TRBJ1-4 | TRBV7-2 | once | TGTGCCAGCAGCCGACAGGGATCAACTAATGAAAAACTGTTTTTT | CASSRQGSTNEKLFF
NA | TRBJ1-1 | TRBV11-2 | NA | TGTGCCAGCAAACTGGACGTGAAGAACACTGAAGCTTTCTTT | CASKLDVKNTEAFF
TRBD1 | TRBJ1-4 | TRBV2 | NA | TGTGCCAGCAGCGCCAGGGGGATTGGACTGTTTTTT | CASSARGIGLFF